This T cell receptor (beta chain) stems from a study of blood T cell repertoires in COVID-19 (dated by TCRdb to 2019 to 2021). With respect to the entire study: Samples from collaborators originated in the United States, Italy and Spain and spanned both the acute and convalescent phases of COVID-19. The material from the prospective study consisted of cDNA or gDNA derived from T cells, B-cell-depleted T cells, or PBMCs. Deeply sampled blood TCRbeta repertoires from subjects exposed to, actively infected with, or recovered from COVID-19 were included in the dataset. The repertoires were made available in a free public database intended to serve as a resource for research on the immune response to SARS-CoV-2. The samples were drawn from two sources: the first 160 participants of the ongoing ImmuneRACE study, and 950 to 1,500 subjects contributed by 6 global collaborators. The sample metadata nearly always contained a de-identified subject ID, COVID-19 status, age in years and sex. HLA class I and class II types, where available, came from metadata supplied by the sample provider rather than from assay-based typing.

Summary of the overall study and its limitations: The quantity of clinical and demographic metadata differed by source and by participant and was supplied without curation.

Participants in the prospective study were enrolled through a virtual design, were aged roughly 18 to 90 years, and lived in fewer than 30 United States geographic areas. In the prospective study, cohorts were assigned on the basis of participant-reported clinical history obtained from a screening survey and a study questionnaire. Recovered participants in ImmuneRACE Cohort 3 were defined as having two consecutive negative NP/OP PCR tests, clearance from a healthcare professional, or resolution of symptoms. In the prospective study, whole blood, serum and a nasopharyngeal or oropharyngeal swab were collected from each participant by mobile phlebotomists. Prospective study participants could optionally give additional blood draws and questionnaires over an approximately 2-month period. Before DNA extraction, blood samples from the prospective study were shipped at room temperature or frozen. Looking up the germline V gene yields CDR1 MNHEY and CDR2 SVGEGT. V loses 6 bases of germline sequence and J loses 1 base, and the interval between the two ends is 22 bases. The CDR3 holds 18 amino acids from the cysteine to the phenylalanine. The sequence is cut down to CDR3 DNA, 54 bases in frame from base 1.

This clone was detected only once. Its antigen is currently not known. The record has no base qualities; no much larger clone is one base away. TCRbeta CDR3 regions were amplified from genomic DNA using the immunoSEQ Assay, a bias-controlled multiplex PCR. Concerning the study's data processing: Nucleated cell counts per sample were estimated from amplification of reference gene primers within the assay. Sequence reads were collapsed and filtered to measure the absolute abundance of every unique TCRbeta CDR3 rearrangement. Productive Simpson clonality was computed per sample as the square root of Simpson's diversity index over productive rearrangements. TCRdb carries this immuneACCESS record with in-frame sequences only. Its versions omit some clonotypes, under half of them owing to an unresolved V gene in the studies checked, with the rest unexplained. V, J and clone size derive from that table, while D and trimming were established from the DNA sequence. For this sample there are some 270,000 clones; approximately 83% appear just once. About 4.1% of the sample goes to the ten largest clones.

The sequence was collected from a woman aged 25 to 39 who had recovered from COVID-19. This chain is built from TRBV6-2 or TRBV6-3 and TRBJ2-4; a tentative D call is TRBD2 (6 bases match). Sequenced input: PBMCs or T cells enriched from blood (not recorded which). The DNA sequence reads TGTGCCAGCAGCCCTCTTGGAGGGGCAGACCCGGCCAAAAACATTCAGTACTTC. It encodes CASSPLGGADPAKNIQYF.